The 29 T cell receptor beta chains below were found in one sample sequenced in a study of cytomegalovirus exposure and HLA in healthy donors. The study ran its PCR with 60 Vbeta and 13 Jbeta primers. The repertoire was sequenced with immunoSEQ multiplex PCR; TCRdb's copy has only in-frame clones and lacks some. Of about 120,000 clones listed, around 80% were seen once; the top ten hold roughly 6.2%. Material: PBMCs. These receptors came from a man aged 30-40 years in good health and CMV-seropositive.

This chain uses TRBV19 with TRBJ1-1; D not certain. The germline gives CDR1 LNHDA, CDR2 SQIVND (reference sequence). The length of the CDR3 is 14 residues. Trimming took 2 bases from V and 1 from J, leaving 8 bases between them. CDR3 nucleotides: TGTGCCAGTAGTATATCCGCCGGGAACACTGAAGCTTTCTTT. Its translation is CASSISAGNTEAFF.

This clone was counted only a few times. The chain links TRBV10-3 to TRBJ1-1, with a tentative D call TRBD1 (5 bases). The CDR3 is 13 amino acids. Germline assignment: CDR1 ENHRY and CDR2 SYGVKD. V was trimmed by 4 bases and J by 5 bases, leaving 11 bases between them. DNA for the CDR3: TGTGCCATCAGTGCAAGGGGAGGGACTGAAGCTTTCTTT. Translation: CAISARGGTEAFF.

This clone was counted a few times. The gene calls are TRBV6-6 and TRBJ1-3; tentatively, D is TRBD1 (6 bases). Germline-derived CDR1 and CDR2 are MNHNY and SVGAGI (reference sequence). This CDR3 spans 12 amino acids. Trimming took 8 bases from V and 3 from J, leaving 8 bases between them. The CDR3 here is CASRGGGNTIYF. The CDR3 bases are TGTGCCAGCCGAGGGGGTGGAAACACCATATATTTT.

This clone was counted a few times. The J gene is TRBJ2-2, the V gene TRBV6-5, with D perhaps TRBD1 (6 bases). Germline CDR1 and CDR2: MNHEY and SVGAGI. Trimming took 6 bases from V and 6 from J, leaving 8 bases between them. The CDR3 consists of 12 residues. The CDR3 spells CASSTGSGELFF. CDR3 sequence (DNA): TGTGCCAGCAGCACAGGGTCCGGGGAGCTGTTTTTT.

The genes are TRBV2 and TRBJ2-1; 10 bases line up with TRBD2. The germline CDR1 and CDR2 sequences are SNHLY and FYNNEI. V trimming: 5 bases; J trimming: 5 bases; junction bases outside the gene matches: 6. The CDR3 length is 15 residues. For the CDR3, the DNA is TGTGCCAGCAGTCCCACTAGCGGGGCTAACAATGAGCAGTTCTTC. This codes for CASSPTSGANNEQFF.

The chain couples TRBV11-3 to TRBJ1-5; D is undetermined. This CDR3 contains 13 residues. Germline-derived CDR1 and CDR2 are SGHNT and YENEEA. V dropped 1 base and J dropped 7 bases, with 8 bases sitting between them. CDR3 DNA sequence: TGTGCCAGCAGCTTAGGAGCGCAACAGCCCCAGCATTTT. It specifies CASSLGAQQPQHF.

The V and J genes are TRBV6-5 and TRBJ1-2, with D possibly matching TRBD1 (5 bases). The CDR3 has 14 residues. V dropped 5 bases and J dropped 4 bases, with 14 bases sitting between them. Germline lookup yields CDR1 MNHEY and CDR2 SVGAGI. CDR3 nucleotides: TGTGCCAGCAGTGAATCGGGGGAGGGCTATGGCTACACCTTC. This translates into CASSESGEGYGYTF.

Here the CDR3 reads CASSWTGGGPGANVLTF. The CDR3 DNA reads TGTGCCAGCAGCTGGACGGGCGGGGGCCCTGGGGCCAACGTCCTGACTTTC. The chain carries TRBV7-9 and TRBJ2-6, with TRBD2 as a possible D gene (7 bases). With 4 bases removed from V and 2 bases from J, the gap between germline ends came to 15 bases. Per germline, CDR1 SEHNR and CDR2 FQNEAQ (reference sequence). The CDR3 is 17 residues long.

The chain employs TRBV5-4 and TRBJ2-7, with 8 bases aligning to TRBD2. The CDR3 has 14 amino acids. J gave up 3 bases and V 0 bases, and 2 bases lay outside the gene matches. Germline CDR1 reads SGHNT; CDR2 reads YYREEE (reference sequence). The CDR3 spells CASSLAAGDYEQYF. CDR3 nucleotides: TGTGCCAGCAGCTTGGCAGCGGGGGACTACGAGCAGTACTTC. Full variable domain (missing parts from reference TRBV5-4 and TRBJ2-7): ETGVTQSPTHLIKTRGQQVTLRCSSQSGHNTVSWYQQALGQGPQFIFQYYREEENGRGNFPPRFSGLQFPNYSSELNVNALELDDSALYLCASSLAAGDYEQYFGPGTRLTVT.

The V call is TRBV11-2, the J call TRBJ1-1, with unresolved D. The germline V and J ends were trimmed by 4 bases and 1 base, with 10 bases remaining between them. Germline V gene lookup returns CDR1 SGHAT and CDR2 FQNNGV. This CDR3 has 14 amino acids. In DNA form, the CDR3 reads TGTGCCAGCAGCTCCTTACGGGGGAACACTGAAGCTTTCTTT. As protein: CASSSLRGNTEAFF. The complete variable domain, with remaining parts taken from reference TRBV11-2 and TRBJ1-1, reads EAGVAQSPRYKIIEKRQSVAFWCNPISGHATLYWYQQILGQGPKLLIQFQNNGVVDDSQLPKDRFSAERLKGVDSTLKIQPAKLEDSAVYLCASSSLRGNTEAFFGQGTRLTVV.

The table lists this clone with a few counts. The rearrangement joins TRBV7-6 to TRBJ1-1, with 7 nucleotides matching TRBD1. V dropped 1 base and J dropped 4; count of bases not matched to a gene: 0. Germline CDR1 is SGHVS and CDR2 is FNYEAQ. The CDR3 length is 13 residues. The CDR3 loop reads CASSLEGATEAFF. The CDR3 bases are TGTGCCAGCAGCTTAGAGGGGGCCACTGAAGCTTTCTTT.

In the case of this clone: Mismatch with germline at one junction end may stem from a read error. V usage is TRBV6-1 and J usage is TRBJ2-3, with 8 nucleotides matching TRBD2. The CDR3 length is 15 residues. The germline CDR1 and CDR2 sequences are MNHNS and SASEGT. The CDR3: CAGSTPGLVSDTQYF. In DNA form, the CDR3 reads TGTGCCGGCAGTACCCCGGGACTAGTCTCAGATACGCAGTATTTT.

The chain employs TRBV4-1 and TRBJ2-5, with 12 bases lining up with TRBD2. V shed 4 bases and J 5 bases; nucleotides not matched to a gene: 11. Germline V gives CDR1 MGHRA, CDR2 YSYEKL. The CDR3 extends over 17 amino acids. CDR3 nucleotides: TGCGCCAGCAGCCTTCAGGGACTAGCGGGTTTCGTGGAGACCCAGTACTTC. Its protein product is CASSLQGLAGFVETQYF.

V and J are TRBV28 and TRBJ2-2; no clear D. From germline, CDR1 is MDHEN and CDR2 SYDVKM. This CDR3 comprises 15 residues. V dropped 5 bases and J dropped 1 base, with 11 bases sitting between them. CDR3: CASSQVHMNTGELFF. For the CDR3, the DNA is TGTGCCAGCAGTCAAGTACACATGAACACCGGGGAGCTGTTTTTT.

V gene TRBV13 combines with J gene TRBJ1-1, with 8 bases lining up with TRBD1. Germline V gene lookup returns CDR1 PRHDT and CDR2 FYEKMQ (reference sequence). This CDR3 is 13 amino acids long. V trimming: 3 bases; J trimming: 4 bases; junction bases outside the gene matches: 1. CDR3: CASSFGTGTEAFF. CDR3 nucleotides: TGTGCCAGCAGCTTCGGGACAGGCACTGAAGCTTTCTTT.

The chain combines TRBV5-5 with TRBJ1-2; TRBD1 agrees at 7 bases. After removal of 7 bases from V and 4 bases from J, the junction contained 4 bases not matched to a gene. The germline CDR1 and CDR2 sequences are SGHKS and YYEKEE (reference sequence). This CDR3 has 12 amino acids. The CDR3 bases are TGTGCCAGCGGAACAGGGGCCTATGGCTACACCTTC. This codes for CASGTGAYGYTF.

This sequence joins TRBV25-1 and TRBJ2-3; 11 nucleotides agree with TRBD2. Germline V gene data show CDR1 as MGHDK and CDR2 as SYGVNS. J was trimmed by 2 bases and V by 5 bases; bases with no gene match: 9. The CDR3 sequence is 17 residues long. CDR3 in DNA: TGTGCCAGCAGTTCCGGGACTAGCGGAGACCTCACAGATACGCAGTATTTT. It codes for CASSSGTSGDLTDTQYF.

The V gene is TRBV5-8, the J gene TRBJ2-7; 10 bases match TRBD1. Per germline, CDR1 SGHTS and CDR2 YDEGEE. Losses at the gene ends were 4 bases for V and 2 bases for J; bases not matched to a gene: 9. The length of the CDR3 is 16 residues. The CDR3 spells CASSRLDRGLPYEQYF. In DNA, the CDR3 is TGTGCCAGCAGCCGACTTGACAGGGGGCTTCCCTACGAGCAGTACTTC.

The chain employs TRBV4-2 and TRBJ2-1; 10 positions match TRBD2. The germline CDR1 and CDR2 sequences are LGHNA and YNFKEQ. With V trimmed by 4 bases and J by 3 bases, 3 bases remained unmatched. The CDR3 has 15 amino acids. The CDR3 sequence: CASSPLAGDYNEQFF. CDR3 nucleotides: TGTGCCAGCAGCCCGCTAGCGGGGGACTACAATGAGCAGTTCTTC.

Concerning this clone: One end of the junction is discordant with germline, which a read error may explain. The chain recombines TRBV7-9 with TRBJ2-7; D possibly corresponds to TRBD2 (5 bases). The CDR3 has 16 amino acids. The V gene's germline CDR1 is SEHNR and CDR2 FQNEAQ (reference sequence). The DNA of the CDR3 is TGTTCCAGCAGCCCCGGGAAGACGGATTTTCACTACGAGCAGTACTTC. Translating gives CSSSPGKTDFHYEQYF.

As to this clone: The junction and the germline gene differ at one end; a read error may be behind it. The J gene is TRBJ2-7, the V gene TRBV7-9; possibly TRBD2 for D (5 bases). CDR1 and CDR2 from the germline V gene are SEHNR and FQNEAQ (reference sequence). This CDR3 is 14 amino acids long. The CDR3 region is CSSSFSGVSYEQYF. Written as DNA, the CDR3 is TGTTCCAGCAGCTTTTCCGGGGTTTCCTACGAGCAGTACTTC.

This clone has a handful of counts. V and J are TRBV11-1 and TRBJ1-2; TRBD1 agrees at 7 bases. This CDR3 comprises 15 residues. Germline CDR1 and CDR2: SGHAT and FQDESV (reference sequence). J gave up 3 bases and V 7 bases, and 11 bases lay outside the gene matches. CDR3 DNA: TGTGCCAGCACACATAACCCCGGGACAGACTATGGCTACACCTTC. It specifies CASTHNPGTDYGYTF.

The chain couples TRBV30 to TRBJ2-7; maybe TRBD1 (6 bases). Between the trimmed V and J ends, which lost 7 bases and 0 bases, there was a span of 10 bases. The CDR3 spans 12 residues. CDR1 is GTSNPN, CDR2 SVGIG, per germline (reference sequence). CDR3 sequence reads: CAYGTISYEQYF. In DNA form, the CDR3 reads TGTGCCTATGGGACAATCTCCTACGAGCAGTACTTC.

This chain links TRBV9 with TRBJ2-7; D possibly corresponds to TRBD2 (5 bases). Per germline, CDR1 SGDLS and CDR2 YYNGEE. Between the trimmed V and J ends, which lost 0 bases and 3 bases, there was a span of 22 bases. The CDR3 consists of 18 residues. This CDR3 reads CASSVGGWSGLRVYEQYF. The CDR3 coding sequence is TGTGCCAGCAGCGTAGGAGGGTGGTCGGGGTTACGGGTCTACGAGCAGTACTTC.

This chain joins TRBV30 and TRBJ2-1; perhaps TRBD2 as D (5 bases). Trimming left V 0 bases short and J 12 bases short, with 12 bases between. CDR3 length equals 12 residues. The germline CDR1 and CDR2 sequences are GTSNPN and SVGIG (reference sequence). This CDR3 is CAWSVHEGSQFF. CDR3 nucleotide sequence: TGTGCCTGGAGTGTACATGAGGGTTCGCAGTTCTTC.

The chain combines TRBV5-1 with TRBJ2-3; no clear D gene. The CDR3 runs 16 residues. Germline CDR1 reads SGHRS; CDR2 reads YFSETQ. The V end lost 4 bases, the J end lost 0 bases, and 15 bases lay between the germline ends. CDR3: CASSPTTLLSTDTQYF. As DNA, the CDR3 is TGCGCCAGCAGCCCGACGACTCTTCTGAGCACAGATACGCAGTATTTT.

This clone has a handful of counts. CDR3 DNA: TGTGCCATCAGTACGGGACAGATTCAGCCCCAGCATTTT. Its protein product is CAISTGQIQPQHF. This chain connects TRBV10-3 to TRBJ1-5; 7 bases align to TRBD1. CDR1 and CDR2 (germline): ENHRY, SYGVKD. V was clipped by 5 bases and J by 6 bases; unmatched bases: 4. The CDR3 totals 13 residues.

V is TRBV11-3 and J is TRBJ2-1; tentative D call: TRBD1 (6 bases). V shed 6 bases and J shed 1 base, with 16 bases lying between them. Per germline, CDR1 SGHNT and CDR2 YENEEA. The CDR3 sequence is 16 residues long. The CDR3 nucleotides are TGTGCCAGCAGTATCGGATGGGGGCAATCCTACAATGAGCAGTTCTTC. Protein product: CASSIGWGQSYNEQFF. Full variable domain (outside the CDR3, taken from reference TRBV11-3 and TRBJ2-1): EAGVVQSPRYKIIEKKQPVAFWCNPISGHNTLYWYLQNLGQGPELLIRYENEEAVDDSQLPKDRFSAERLKGVDSTLKIQPAELGDSAVYLCASSIGWGQSYNEQFFGPGTRLTVL.

Regarding this clone: At one of its ends the junction is not consistent with the germline gene, which may arise from a read error. J is TRBJ2-2 and V is TRBV7-9; unclear D gene. The CDR3 is 14 residues long. From germline, CDR1 is SEHNR and CDR2 FQNEAQ (reference sequence). The CDR3 loop is CSSSLVRNTGELFF. DNA of the CDR3: TGTTCCAGCAGCTTAGTCAGGAACACCGGGGAGCTGTTTTTT.